These 2 T cell receptor beta chains share one sample of origin, sequenced in a study of human T cells and chemical hapten exposure. Documented time point: patch test 3, about 24 weeks after DPC sensitization. The treatment was: therapeutic diphenylcyclopropenone sensitization with weekly scalp DPC. Each CDR3 protein is one row after TCRdb ran MiXCR on the RACE reads. The sample has around 130,000 distinct CDR3 sequences; approximately 10% are singletons. The sample here was whole blood, taken in connection with sensitization to the hapten diphenylcyclopropenone (DPC). These TCRs come from a woman between 45 and 65 years old with alopecia areata. Some clones in this sample may be carry-over from other donors' samples.

Ten or more counts support this clonotype. This chain uses TRBV28 with TRBJ2-2; weak D call: TRBD2 (6 bases). Trimming removed 2 bases at V and 5 bases at J, with 15 bases between. The CDR3 length is 16 residues. Per the germline V gene, CDR1 is MDHEN and CDR2 is SYDVKM. CDR3: CASSLPGEVRTGELFF. CDR3 DNA sequence: TGTGCCAGCAGTTTACCGGGAGAAGTTAGGACCGGGGAGCTGTTTTTT.

The chain has TRBV6-1 and TRBJ2-1; TRBD1 matches at 7 bases. With 8 bases clipped from V and 6 bases from J, the junction kept 1 base outside the gene matches. Looked up from germline, CDR1 is MNHNS and CDR2 is SASEGT. This CDR3 region has 11 residues. CDR3 DNA sequence: TGTGCCAGCGGACAGGTCAATGAGCAGTTCTTC. Translated: CASGQVNEQFF.